The 15 T cell receptor beta chains reported below all come from one sample, sequenced in a study of molecular identifiers for immune sequencing clone quantification. TCRdb called the PCR reads again in MiXCR, with one record for every CDR3 protein. The sample consists of 100,000 or so distinct CDR3 sequences, 21% of them appearing once. The specimen was naive CD8+ T cells from blood, with Jurkat cell RNA spiked in. Subset of the sample: FACS-sorted CD8+CD4-CCR7+CD45RA+ naive T cells. The receptors stem from a human donor in good health. Some libraries in this study had Jurkat cell RNA spiked in.

This clonotype was recorded at least ten times. The rearrangement links TRBV7-9 to TRBJ1-4; no reliable D call. The V gene's germline CDR1 is SEHNR and CDR2 FQNEAQ (reference sequence). The CDR3 runs 12 residues. Trimming cost V 5 bases and J 8 bases, with 9 bases left between them. The CDR3 here is CASSQRTEKLFF. CDR3 in DNA: TGTGCCAGCAGCCAACGTACCGAAAAACTGTTTTTT.

On this clonotype itself: A much larger clonotype is one base distant, so this may be a read error. The chain employs TRBV2 and TRBJ2-7, with unresolved D. The germline V gene has CDR1 SNHLY and CDR2 FYNNEI. Trimming removed 4 bases from V and 0 bases from J, with 10 bases in between. The CDR3 totals 14 residues. CDR3 DNA: TGTGCCAGCAGTGTGACAAGCAGCTCCTACGAGCAGTACTTC. Translated: CASSVTSSSYEQYF.

The table lists this clonotype with a few counts. The V gene is TRBV6-2 or TRBV6-3, the J gene TRBJ2-3; no reliable D call. Per germline, CDR1 MNHEY and CDR2 SVGEGT. The CDR3 loop spans 16 amino acids. V shed 5 bases and J shed 1 base, with 16 bases lying between them. The DNA of the CDR3 is TGTGCCAGCAGTCCGCCCGACGCTTGGGGCACAGATACGCAGTATTTT. Encoded protein: CASSPPDAWGTDTQYF.

Many counts were recorded for this clonotype. The V and J genes are TRBV29-1 and TRBJ2-5, with TRBD2 as a possible D gene (5 bases). Trimming shortened V by 1 base and J by 4 bases, and 10 bases separated the two germline ends. Per the germline V gene, CDR1 is SQVTM and CDR2 is ANQGSEA. CDR3 length equals 13 residues. CDR3 in amino acids: CSVEGGVGETQYF. DNA for the CDR3: TGCAGCGTTGAAGGGGGAGTAGGAGAGACCCAGTACTTC.

The chain links TRBV2 to TRBJ2-2, with D perhaps matching TRBD1 (6 bases). The CDR3 has 14 amino acids. V lost 6 bases, J lost 4 bases, and 12 bases lay in between. From germline, CDR1 is SNHLY and CDR2 FYNNEI. The CDR3 sequence: CASSLDSGTGELFF. The CDR3 DNA is TGTGCCAGCAGCCTGGACAGCGGCACCGGGGAGCTGTTTTTT. The full variable domain, with the rest looked up from reference TRBV2 and TRBJ2-2, is EPEVTQTPSHQVTQMGQEVILRCVPISNHLYFYWYRQILGQKVEFLVSFYNNEISEKSEIFDDQFSVERPDGSNFTLKIRSTKLEDSAMYFCASSLDSGTGELFFGEGSRLTVL.

As for this clonotype: This may be a read error, as it is one base from a much larger clone. The V call is TRBV9, the J call TRBJ2-2, with D perhaps matching TRBD2 (5 bases). This CDR3 comprises 16 residues. The germline V gene has CDR1 SGDLS and CDR2 YYNGEE. Trimming took off 3 bases at V and 3 bases at J, with 15 bases between the two ends. CDR3 DNA: TGTGCCAGCAGCGAAGGACTCATCGCGGACACCGGGGAGCTGTTTTTT. It is translated as CASSEGLIADTGELFF.

This clonotype has ten or more counts. This chain links TRBV12-3 or TRBV12-4 with TRBJ2-4; D gene ambiguous. V lost 6 bases and J lost 1, with 7 bases in between. The CDR3 spans 13 residues. CDR3 DNA: TGTGCCAGCAGCCCCCTGGCCAAAAACATTCAGTACTTC. Residues: CASSPLAKNIQYF.

In this sample, this clonotype turned up many times. The V call is TRBV5-1, the J call TRBJ2-5; D call uncertain. V was clipped by 0 bases and J by 1 base, with 10 bases between them. Germline values: CDR1 SGHRS, CDR2 YFSETQ. The CDR3 sequence is 15 residues long. The DNA for the CDR3 is TGCGCCAGCAGCTTGGGGATGGGCCTCCAAGAGACCCAGTACTTC. This encodes CASSLGMGLQETQYF.

Comment on this clonotype: A single base separates this from a much larger clone, so it may be a read error. The V call is TRBV20-1, the J call TRBJ2-7, with 7 bases lining up with TRBD2. The CDR3 consists of 13 residues. CDR1 DFQATT and CDR2 SNEGSKA come from the germline V gene (reference sequence). This CDR3 reads CSARAAGDYEQHF. CDR3 in DNA: TGCAGTGCTAGGGCCGCGGGGGACTACGAGCAGCACTTC.

This clonotype has more than one count but fewer than ten. The chain links TRBV11-3 to TRBJ1-5, with 7 bases aligning to TRBD1. Losses at the gene ends were 5 bases for V and 3 bases for J; bases not matched to a gene: 7. The CDR3 is 15 amino acids. Germline CDR1 and CDR2: SGHNT and YENEEA. The CDR3 nucleotides are TGTGCCAGCAGCGTTACAGGGGCTACCAATCAGCCCCAGCATTTT. Its protein product is CASSVTGATNQPQHF.

This clonotype showed up many times. This chain uses TRBV6-5 with TRBJ1-2; tentatively, D is TRBD1 (6 bases). Germline CDR1 reads MNHEY; CDR2 reads SVGAGI. The CDR3 covers 15 residues. Between the trimmed V and J ends, which lost 5 bases and 3 bases, there was a span of 16 bases. The CDR3 sequence: CASSQLQGWDYGYTF. The CDR3 DNA reads TGTGCCAGCAGTCAGCTACAGGGATGGGACTATGGCTACACCTTC.

At least ten counts were recorded for this clonotype. This chain connects TRBV21-1 to TRBJ2-7. TRBV21-1 is a known pseudogene. This CDR3 is built from 13 residues. CDR3 sequence: CASIGLGRYEQYF. In DNA, the CDR3 is TGTGCCAGCATCGGCCTAGGACGGTACGAGCAGTACTTC.

This clonotype was recorded many times. The chain uses TRBV6-6 and TRBJ2-5; 8 bases agree with TRBD2. Losses at the gene ends were 2 bases for V and 2 bases for J; bases not matched to a gene: 7. The CDR3 contains 16 residues. CDR1 is MNHNY, CDR2 SVGAGI, per germline (reference sequence). CDR3 sequence (DNA): TGTGCCAGCAGTTACGGGGCGGGGGGCTCTCAAGAGACCCAGTACTTC. The encoded protein is CASSYGAGGSQETQYF.

This clonotype was observed many times. The chain recombines TRBV20-1 with TRBJ2-7, with 9 bases identical to TRBD2. The germline V gene has CDR1 DFQATT and CDR2 SNEGSKA (reference sequence). This CDR3 region has 15 residues. J lost 2 bases, V lost 1 base, and 6 bases had no gene match. The CDR3 DNA reads as TGCAGTGCTAGAGGGGGCGGGGGGGTCCCCTACGAGCAGTACTTC. The encoded protein is CSARGGGGVPYEQYF.

This clonotype was recorded at least ten times. This chain joins TRBV15 and TRBJ2-3; 12 bases are shared with TRBD2. Germline values: CDR1 LNHNV, CDR2 YYDKDF (reference sequence). This CDR3 region has 17 residues. V trimming: 2 bases; J trimming: 5 bases; junction bases outside the gene matches: 8. CDR3 in amino acids: CATSRITSGRLEDTQYF. The DNA of the CDR3 is TGTGCCACCAGCAGAATTACTAGCGGGAGGTTGGAAGATACGCAGTATTTT.